Given below is one T cell receptor beta chain in context. V shed 4 bases and J shed 4 bases, with 15 bases lying between them. The germline V gene has CDR1 SGHKS and CDR2 YYEKEE (reference sequence). This CDR3 spans 15 amino acids. The entry originates in a study of blood T cell repertoires in COVID-19. Study at large: COVID-19 samples from acute and convalescent phases originated in the United States, Italy and Spain. The cDNA or gDNA used as material had been derived from T cells, B-cell-depleted T cells, or PBMCs.

As originally analysed: The assay estimated nucleated cells by amplifying reference gene primers. Measured with immunoSEQ multiplex PCR; TCRdb has only the in-frame clones, and not every one. V and J calls and clone size follow that table, whereas D and trimming were derived from the DNA. The repertoire holds roughly 70,000 clones, 88% seen once, with approximately 1.5% in the top ten. Sequencing was done on a sample of peripheral blood. This rearrangement joins TRBV5-5 to TRBJ1-3; D is perhaps TRBD1 (6 bases). The sequence was collected from a human donor in a cohort sampled during active COVID-19. The CDR3 DNA is TGTGCCAGCAGCCATAACCAGGGGATGGGAAACACCATATATTTT. This encodes CASSHNQGMGNTIYF. The full variable domain, with the rest looked up from reference TRBV5-5 and TRBJ1-3, is DAGVTQSPTHLIKTRGQQVTLRCSPISGHKSVSWYQQVLGQGPQFIFQYYEKEERGRGNFPDRFSARQFPNYSSELNVNALLLGDSALYLCASSHNQGMGNTIYFGEGSWLTVV.